What follows is one T cell receptor beta chain and its context. What it binds is not known. Based on CD45RO/CCR7/CD25/CD127/CD95/CD27, CD4+ regulatory, stem cell-like memory, naive and central memory cells were sorted. The data are from a study of beta chain features in type 1 diabetes. General study points: Shortening of TCRB CDR3s, moderate but significant, appeared in all four CD4+ subsets of Type 1 diabetes patients.

Investigators reverse transcribed all isolated RNA, so they sequenced expressed TCRB transcripts. Roughly 3.57 million reads on average were seen across naive, central memory and regulatory T cell samples. Sequencing was performed with immunoSEQ multiplex PCR; in TCRdb, only in-frame clones are kept and a portion is missing. Of tens of thousands of clones in the sample, around half were seen once. The sequence came from a middle-aged woman with type 1 diabetes. Material for sequencing was Tregs from blood.

The CDR3 DNA sequence: TGTGCCAGCAGCCAAGGACAGGGCGCAGGCTACGAGCAGTACTTC. Its protein is CASSQGQGAGYEQYF. The V gene is TRBV6-1, the J gene TRBJ2-5, with 8 bases lining up with TRBD1. The DNA end lines up better with TRBJ2-7; the J call may be wrong. The CDR3 contains 15 residues. Per the germline V gene, CDR1 is MNHNS and CDR2 is SASEGT.